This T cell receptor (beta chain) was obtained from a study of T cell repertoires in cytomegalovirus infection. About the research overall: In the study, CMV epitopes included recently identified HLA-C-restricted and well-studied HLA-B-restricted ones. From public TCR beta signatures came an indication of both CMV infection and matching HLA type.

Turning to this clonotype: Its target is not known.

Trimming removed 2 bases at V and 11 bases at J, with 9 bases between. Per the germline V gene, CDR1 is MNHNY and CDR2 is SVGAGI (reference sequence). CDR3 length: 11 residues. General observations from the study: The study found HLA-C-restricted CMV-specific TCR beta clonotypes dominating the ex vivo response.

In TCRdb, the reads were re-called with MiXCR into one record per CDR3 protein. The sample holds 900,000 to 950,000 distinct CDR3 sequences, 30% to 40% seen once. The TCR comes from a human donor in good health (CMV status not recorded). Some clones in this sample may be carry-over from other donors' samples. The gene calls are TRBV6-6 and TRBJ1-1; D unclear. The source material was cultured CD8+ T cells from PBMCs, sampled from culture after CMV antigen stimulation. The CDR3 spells CASSYPPAAFF. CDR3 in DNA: TGTGCCAGCAGTTACCCGCCCGCCGCTTTCTTT.